This T cell receptor (beta chain) originates from a study of naive and memory T cell subsets. An equimolar mix of two oligonucleotides served as the beta constant-region primer for TRBC1 and TRBC2. A 12-nucleotide UMI and the SP2 primer were added to the cDNA 3' end by oligonucleotide ligation. TCRdb re-called the UMI-ligation and nested PCR reads with MiXCR, one entry per CDR3 protein. The sample includes 100,000 or so distinct CDR3 sequences, about 6.5% of them seen just once. The table lists this clonotype with a few counts. Antigen specificity is unknown. The CDR3 is made up of 16 amino acids. V lost 3 bases to trimming and J lost 2 bases, with 16 bases between them. Germline CDR1 and CDR2: KGHSH and LQKENI. Study-wide results and limits: Diversity fell and Gini index rose from naive through CM, EM, EMRA. In naive cells, over 90% of TCR sequences were seen only once.

Cells stained for CD3, CD4, CD8, CD45RA, CD27 and viability were sorted into four CD45RA/CD27 subsets. Sequenced sample: central memory CD4+ T cells from blood. V gene TRBV18 combines with J gene TRBJ1-1, with a weak D call TRBD1 (6 bases). This TCR was recovered from a human donor in good health. The CDR3 DNA is TGTGCCAGCTCACCGGAGGGGGGGGGCACAAACACTGAAGCTTTCTTT. It translates to CASSPEGGGTNTEAFF. Variable domain in full (rest from reference TRBV18 and TRBJ1-1): NAGVMQNPRHLVRRRGQEARLRCSPMKGHSHVYWYRQLPEEGLKFMVYLQKENIIDESGMPKERFSAEFPKEGPSILRIQQVVRGDSAAYFCASSPEGGGTNTEAFFGQGTRLTVV.